This TCR beta chain was observed in a study of blood T cell repertoires in COVID-19. Original methodology: Amplification of reference gene primers provided the estimated nucleated cell counts. Some clones are missing from TCRdb's copy, which holds only in-frame ones; the method was immunoSEQ multiplex PCR. Clone size and the V and J calls come from that table; the DNA yielded D and trimming. The sample lists 50,000 or so clones; roughly 89% were seen once. Sequencing input: peripheral blood. The clonotype originates from a human donor in a cohort sampled during active COVID-19.

DNA of the CDR3: TGTGCCAGCTCACCTGGGACTTTAACGGGAAACACCATATATTTT. It yields the protein CASSPGTLTGNTIYF. The genes are TRBV18 and TRBJ1-3, with a tentative D call TRBD1 (5 bases). Trimming took off 3 bases at V and 4 bases at J, with 13 bases between the two ends. The CDR3 length is 15 residues. Germline lookup yields CDR1 KGHSH and CDR2 LQKENI.